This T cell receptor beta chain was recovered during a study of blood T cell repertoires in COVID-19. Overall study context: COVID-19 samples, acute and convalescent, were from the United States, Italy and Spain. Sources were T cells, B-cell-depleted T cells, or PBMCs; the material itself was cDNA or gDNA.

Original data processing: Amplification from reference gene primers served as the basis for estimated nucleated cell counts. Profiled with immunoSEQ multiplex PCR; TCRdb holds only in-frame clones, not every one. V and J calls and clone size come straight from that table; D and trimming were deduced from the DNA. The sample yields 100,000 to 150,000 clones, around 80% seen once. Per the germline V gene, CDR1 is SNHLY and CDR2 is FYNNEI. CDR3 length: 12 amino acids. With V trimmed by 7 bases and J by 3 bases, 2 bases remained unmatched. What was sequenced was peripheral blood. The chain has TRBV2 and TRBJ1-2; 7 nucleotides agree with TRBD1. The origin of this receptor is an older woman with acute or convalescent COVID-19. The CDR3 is CASIGQDYGYTF. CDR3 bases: TGTGCCAGCATCGGACAGGACTATGGCTACACCTTC.